Listed here are 13 T cell receptor beta chains from one sample, sequenced in a study of T cells after yellow fever vaccination. TCRdb itself ran the 5' RACE reads through MiXCR, one entry per CDR3 protein. The profile covers a few hundred thousand distinct CDR3 sequences, with about 5.2% appearing a single time and less than 3.5% taken by the ten largest. The sample here was CD4+ T cells sorted from PBMCs, taken on the day of the yellow fever booster vaccination. Every receptor here comes from a man in his late teens or twenties who received the YFV17D yellow fever vaccine.

This clonotype was observed at least ten times. V gene TRBV5-4 combines with J gene TRBJ1-2; possible D gene TRBD1, 5 bases. The V end lost 5 bases, the J end lost 0 bases, and 11 bases lay between the germline ends. The CDR3 extends over 14 amino acids. Germline V gives CDR1 SGHNT, CDR2 YYREEE (reference sequence). The CDR3 region is CASRGTETNYGYTF. DNA for the CDR3: TGTGCCAGCAGGGGGACCGAGACTAACTATGGCTACACCTTC.

This clonotype was seen at least ten times. The V call is TRBV20-1, the J call TRBJ1-2; a weak D match, TRBD1 (5 bases). The germline V gene encodes CDR1 DFQATT and CDR2 SNEGSKA (reference sequence). The CDR3 has 13 amino acids. The V end was cut by 3 bases, the J end by 5 bases, with 13 bases between. CDR3 in amino acids: CSASYGGEYGYTF. Written as DNA, the CDR3 is TGCAGTGCTAGTTATGGGGGGGAATATGGCTACACCTTC.

J is TRBJ1-2 and V is TRBV5-6; TRBD1 agrees at 7 bases. J lost 8 bases, V lost 2 bases, and 9 bases had no gene match. The germline gives CDR1 SGHDT, CDR2 YYEEEE. The CDR3 sequence is 14 residues long. DNA for the CDR3: TGTGCCAGCAGCTTAACCGACAGGGCTGCGGGCTACACCTTC. This gives the protein CASSLTDRAAGYTF.

This chain joins TRBV27 and TRBJ2-5; 9 positions agree with TRBD2. This CDR3 is 15 amino acids long. Germline V CDR1 and CDR2: MNHEY, SMNVEV (reference sequence). After removal of 6 bases from V and 3 bases from J, the junction contained 8 bases not matched to a gene. The CDR3: CASRGTSPLEETQYF. In DNA, the CDR3 is TGTGCCAGCAGAGGGACTAGCCCTCTGGAAGAGACCCAGTACTTC.

The chain carries TRBV7-2 and TRBJ2-3, with 7 bases that match TRBD1. V lost 5 bases to trimming and J lost 8 bases; unmatched junction nucleotides: 13. The CDR3 extends over 15 amino acids. CDR1 SGHTA and CDR2 FQGNSA come from the germline V gene. The CDR3 loop reads CASSPGDRDSVTQYF. The DNA of the CDR3 is TGTGCCAGCAGCCCAGGGGACAGAGACTCAGTTACGCAGTATTTT.

This clonotype has more than one count but fewer than ten. The chain combines TRBV5-1 with TRBJ1-2, with D uncertain. Trimming took off 4 bases at V and 0 bases at J, with 13 bases between the two ends. CDR1 SGHRS and CDR2 YFSETQ come from the germline V gene. This CDR3 contains 15 residues. CDR3: CASSPRPDANYGYTF. CDR3 in DNA: TGCGCCAGCAGCCCGCGGCCGGACGCTAACTATGGCTACACCTTC.

The rearrangement uses TRBV6-2 or TRBV6-3 and TRBJ2-3; TRBD1 aligns across 8 bases. CDR1 and CDR2 from the germline V gene are MNHEY and SVGEGT. The CDR3 totals 15 residues. J was trimmed by 2 bases and V by 6 bases; bases with no gene match: 7. The CDR3 here is CASRPGTGVTDTQYF. CDR3 DNA: TGTGCCAGCAGGCCCGGGACAGGCGTCACAGATACGCAGTATTTT.

This clonotype was counted at least ten times. This sequence joins TRBV5-1 and TRBJ1-1; 7 positions match TRBD1. The CDR3 length is 14 residues. Germline V gene sequence: CDR1 SGHRS, CDR2 YFSETQ. Trimming at V came to 4 bases and at J to 4 bases, leaving 7 bases not matched to a gene. Written as DNA, the CDR3 is TGCGCCAGCAGCCAAAACAGGGGAGCCACTGAAGCTTTCTTT. Its translation: CASSQNRGATEAFF.

This clonotype was counted at least ten times. This chain links TRBV20-1 with TRBJ2-3; 7 bases match TRBD2. The CDR3 consists of 18 residues. V lost 0 bases to trimming and J lost 2 bases; unmatched junction nucleotides: 14. Germline CDR1 and CDR2: DFQATT and SNEGSKA (reference sequence). The CDR3 sequence: CSARDYLRGYGLTDTQYF. The CDR3 bases are TGCAGTGCTAGAGATTATTTGCGGGGGTATGGGCTCACAGATACGCAGTATTTT.

This sequence joins TRBV7-2 and TRBJ2-5; no clear D gene. The CDR3 spans 14 residues. Trimming stripped 7 bases from V and 4 bases from J, with 16 bases between. Germline CDR1 and CDR2: SGHTA and FQGNSA. CDR3: CASTEDFGRETQYF. The CDR3 bases are TGTGCCAGCACAGAAGACTTCGGGCGAGAGACCCAGTACTTC.

This clonotype is classed as medium-sized. The chain is built from TRBV5-1 and TRBJ2-5, with D tentatively TRBD1 or TRBD2 (5 bases each). The V end was cut by 3 bases, the J end by 2 bases, with 14 bases between. Per germline, CDR1 SGHRS and CDR2 YFSETQ. The length of the CDR3 is 15 residues. CDR3 sequence: CASSWRGTRQETQYF. The CDR3 DNA sequence: TGCGCCAGCAGCTGGAGAGGGACGCGTCAAGAGACCCAGTACTTC.

V usage is TRBV19 and J usage is TRBJ2-2; D is unresolved. Deletions cut 6 bases from V and 2 bases from J, with 13 bases between. Germline CDR1 is LNHDA and CDR2 is SQIVND (reference sequence). This CDR3 comprises 15 residues. CDR3 nucleotide sequence: TGTGCCAGTAGACCAGTCAGAACCAACACCGGGGAGCTGTTTTTT. Its protein is CASRPVRTNTGELFF.

Ten or more counts support this clonotype. This rearrangement joins TRBV12-3 or TRBV12-4 to TRBJ2-3, with no clear D. The CDR3 runs to 16 residues. V was cut by 5 bases and J by 2 bases, with 17 bases left in between. DNA of the CDR3: TGTGCCAGCAGTCGCAGTCTGGCACCAATCACAGATACGCAGTATTTT. Encoded protein: CASSRSLAPITDTQYF.